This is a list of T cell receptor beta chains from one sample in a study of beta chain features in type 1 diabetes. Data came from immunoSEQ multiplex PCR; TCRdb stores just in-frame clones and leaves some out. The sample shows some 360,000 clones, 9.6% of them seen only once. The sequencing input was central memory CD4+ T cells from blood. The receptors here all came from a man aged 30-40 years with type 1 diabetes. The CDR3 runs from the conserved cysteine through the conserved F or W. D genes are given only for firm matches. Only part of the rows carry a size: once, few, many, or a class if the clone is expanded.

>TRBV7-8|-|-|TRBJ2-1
CASSIDRDNEQFF
TGTGCCAGCAGCATCGATAGGGACAATGAGCAGTTCTTC
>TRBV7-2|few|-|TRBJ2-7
CASSLSRGNGYEQYF
TGTGCCAGCAGCTTAAGTCGAGGGAATGGTTACGAGCAGTACTTC
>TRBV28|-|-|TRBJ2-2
CASSSPTSGSGELFF
TGTGCCAGCAGTTCTCCCACTTCAGGTTCCGGGGAGCTGTTTTTT
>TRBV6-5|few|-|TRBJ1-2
CATNRGGTNYGYTF
TGTGCCACCAACCGAGGGGGGACAAACTATGGCTACACCTTC
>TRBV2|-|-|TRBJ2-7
CASSEGRGPESEQYF
TGTGCCAGCAGTGAGGGGCGAGGGCCCGAAAGCGAGCAGTACTTC
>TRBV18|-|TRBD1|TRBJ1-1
CASSPQGQGVATEAFF
TGTGCCAGCTCACCACAAGGGCAGGGGGTGGCCACTGAAGCTTTCTTT
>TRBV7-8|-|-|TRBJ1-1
CARSLEGGNTEAFF
TGTGCCCGCAGCTTAGAGGGGGGGAACACTGAAGCTTTCTTT
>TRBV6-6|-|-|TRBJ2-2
CASSYSGGTGELFF
TGTGCCAGCAGTTACTCAGGGGGCACCGGGGAGCTGTTTTTT
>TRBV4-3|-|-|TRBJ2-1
CASSQENRATEQFF
TGCGCCAGCAGCCAAGAAAACAGGGCAACTGAGCAGTTCTTC
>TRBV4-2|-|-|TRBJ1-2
CASSQDRQSLYGYTF
TGTGCCAGCAGCCAAGATCGACAGTCCCTCTATGGCTACACCTTC
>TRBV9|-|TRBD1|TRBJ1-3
CASSPIRGLGNTIYF
TGTGCCAGCAGCCCGATCAGGGGGCTTGGAAACACCATATATTTT
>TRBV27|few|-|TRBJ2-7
CASSLHSGTHYEQYF
TGTGCCAGCAGTTTACATTCAGGGACTCACTACGAGCAGTACTTC
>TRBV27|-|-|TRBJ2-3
CASSQQTSTDTQYF
TGTGCCAGCAGTCAACAAACTAGCACAGATACGCAGTATTTT
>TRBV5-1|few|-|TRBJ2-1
CASTASPYNEQFF
TGCGCCAGCACTGCGAGCCCTTACAATGAGCAGTTCTTC
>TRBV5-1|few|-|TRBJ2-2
CASSQSLNTGELFF
TGCGCCAGCAGCCAAAGCCTGAACACCGGGGAGCTGTTTTTT
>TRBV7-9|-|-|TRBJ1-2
CASSEQGYGYTF
TGTGCCAGCAGCGAACAGGGTTATGGCTACACCTTC
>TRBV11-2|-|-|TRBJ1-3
CASSSRLSGNTIYF
TGTGCCAGCAGCTCCCGATTAAGCGGGAACACCATATATTTT
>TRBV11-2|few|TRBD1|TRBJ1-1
CASSRDRDTEAFF
TGTGCCAGCAGCCGAGACAGGGACACTGAAGCTTTCTTT
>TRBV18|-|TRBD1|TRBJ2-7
CASSWGPGTGSYEQYF
TGTGCCAGCTCCTGGGGACCCGGGACAGGATCCTACGAGCAGTACTTC
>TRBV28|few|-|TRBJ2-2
CASSLGGSTGELFF
TGTGCCAGCAGTTTAGGGGGGAGCACCGGGGAGCTGTTTTTT
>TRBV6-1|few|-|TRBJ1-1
CASRETGTGTEAFF
TGTGCCAGCAGAGAGACCGGAACGGGCACTGAAGCTTTCTTT
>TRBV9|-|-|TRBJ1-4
CASSVEGRENEKLFF
TGTGCCAGCAGCGTAGAAGGGCGGGAGAATGAAAAACTGTTTTTT
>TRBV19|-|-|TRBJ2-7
CASRAHLIGWEQYF
TGTGCCAGTAGAGCACACCTCATTGGGTGGGAGCAGTACTTC
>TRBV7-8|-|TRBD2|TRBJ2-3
CASSRGKTSRSDTQYF
TGTGCCAGCAGCCGAGGAAAGACTAGCAGATCAGATACGCAGTATTTT
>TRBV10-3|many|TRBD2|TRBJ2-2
CATQAGGRTGELFF
TGTGCCACGCAGGCGGGAGGACGCACCGGGGAGCTGTTTTTT
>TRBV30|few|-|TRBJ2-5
CACGVRAETQYF
TGTGCCTGTGGAGTGAGGGCAGAGACCCAGTACTTC
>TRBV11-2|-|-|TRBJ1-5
CASSLVAGGNQPQHF
TGTGCCAGCAGCTTAGTAGCAGGGGGCAATCAGCCCCAGCATTTT
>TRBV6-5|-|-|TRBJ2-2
CASSYQTGNTGELFF
TGTGCCAGCAGTTACCAGACAGGGAACACCGGGGAGCTGTTTTTT
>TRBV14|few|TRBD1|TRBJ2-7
CASSPSGQGNEQYF
TGTGCCAGCTCACCCTCCGGACAGGGTAACGAGCAGTACTTC
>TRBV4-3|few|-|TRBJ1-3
CASSQVQRSSGNTIYF
TGCGCCAGCAGCCAAGTTCAACGGTCCTCTGGAAACACCATATATTTT
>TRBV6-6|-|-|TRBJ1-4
CASSYRGEEKLFF
TGTGCCAGCAGTTACAGGGGAGAGGAAAAACTGTTTTTT
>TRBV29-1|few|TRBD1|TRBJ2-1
CSVDRGKRNEQFF
TGCAGCGTCGACAGGGGGAAACGGAATGAGCAGTTCTTC
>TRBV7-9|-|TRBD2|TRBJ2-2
CASSPSAGGTGELFF
TGTGCCAGCAGCCCTAGTGCGGGAGGGACCGGGGAGCTGTTTTTT
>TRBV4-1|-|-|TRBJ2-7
CASSQTGTGEQYF
TGCGCCAGCAGCCAGACCGGGACCGGCGAGCAGTACTTC
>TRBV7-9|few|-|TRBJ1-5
CASSLRAARENQPQHF
TGTGCCAGCAGCTTACGGGCCGCACGGGAGAATCAGCCCCAGCATTTT
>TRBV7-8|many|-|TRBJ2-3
CASSFTDTQYF
TGTGCCAGCAGCTTCACAGATACGCAGTATTTT
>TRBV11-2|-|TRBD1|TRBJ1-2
CASSVNPGQGRYTF
TGTGCCAGCAGCGTTAACCCGGGACAGGGACGCTACACCTTC
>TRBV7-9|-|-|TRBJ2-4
CASSLGRTVDIQYF
TGTGCCAGCAGCTTAGGGAGGACAGTGGACATTCAGTACTTC
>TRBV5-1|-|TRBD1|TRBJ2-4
CASSLVGTGNIQYF
TGCGCCAGCAGCTTGGTAGGGACAGGGAACATTCAGTACTTC
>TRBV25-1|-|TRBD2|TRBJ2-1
CASTGGGTRSEQFF
TGTGCCAGCACCGGGGGGGGGACTCGGTCCGAGCAGTTCTTC
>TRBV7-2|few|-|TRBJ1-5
CASSYASGNPNQPQHF
TGTGCCAGCAGCTACGCTAGTGGGAACCCAAATCAGCCCCAGCATTTT
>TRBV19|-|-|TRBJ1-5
CASNSGSSNQPQHF
TGTGCCAGTAATTCAGGGTCGAGCAATCAGCCCCAGCATTTT
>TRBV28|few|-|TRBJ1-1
CASSLPVVNTEAFF
TGTGCCAGCAGTTTACCCGTGGTAAACACTGAAGCTTTCTTT
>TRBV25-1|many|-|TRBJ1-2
CASSAGNRASNYGYTF
TGTGCCAGCAGTGCGGGAAACAGGGCTTCTAACTATGGCTACACCTTC
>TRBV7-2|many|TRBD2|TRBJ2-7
CASSPRLAEGYEQYF
TGTGCCAGCAGCCCGCGACTAGCGGAGGGGTACGAGCAGTACTTC
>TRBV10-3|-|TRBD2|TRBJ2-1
CAISDTAGVSYNEQFF
TGTGCCATCAGTGACACCGCGGGAGTATCCTACAATGAGCAGTTCTTC
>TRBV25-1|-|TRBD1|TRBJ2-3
CASSEPGDRLYF
TGTGCCAGCAGTGAACCAGGGGACAGGCTGTATTTT
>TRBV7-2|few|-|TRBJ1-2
CASMDGRGAGRGYTF
TGTGCCAGTATGGATGGCCGCGGCGCAGGGAGGGGCTACACCTTC